The entry below gives a single TCR beta chain sequence along with its context. Profiling relied on immunoSEQ multiplex PCR, and the TCRdb table lists in-frame clones only, not all of them. This sample has about 57,000 clones, with 75% to 85% found just once. These data come from a study of OX40 agonist ivuxolimab in advanced cancers. This CDR3 has 15 amino acids. V was cut by 3 bases and J by 4 bases, with 15 bases left in between. Germline lookup yields CDR1 MNHEY and CDR2 SMNVEV (reference sequence). This TCR derives from an adult with an advanced solid tumor such as melanoma, head and neck, liver or kidney cancer. The chain employs TRBV27 and TRBJ1-2, with D maybe TRBD1 (5 bases). Sequenced here: CD4+ or CD8+ T cells sorted from blood, sampled in a trial of the OX40 agonist ivuxolimab. CDR3 DNA: TGTGCCAGCAGTTTTATGGGGGGTTCGCGCTATGGCTACACCTTC. Translating it yields CASSFMGGSRYGYTF.